This TCR beta chain originates from a study of OX40 agonist ivuxolimab in advanced cancers. For the study at large: Six ivuxolimab dose levels, 0.01 to 10 mg/kg, were given intravenously every 2 weeks.

This CDR3 spans 15 amino acids. V lost 5 bases to trimming and J lost 2 bases; unmatched junction nucleotides: 5. The germline CDR1 and CDR2 sequences are MNHEY and SVGAGI. Notes on this clone: Its specificity is not known.

General study points: In CD8+ T cells, expanded clones were on average more numerous than in CD4+.

Sequencing was performed with immunoSEQ multiplex PCR; in TCRdb, only in-frame clones are kept and a portion is missing. Here the sample spans roughly 70,000 clones, approximately 84% being singletons. This receptor was taken from an adult with an advanced solid tumor such as melanoma, head and neck, liver or kidney cancer. Sequencing used CD4+ or CD8+ T cells sorted from blood, obtained in a trial of the OX40 agonist ivuxolimab. V and J are TRBV6-5 and TRBJ1-5; 8 nucleotides line up with TRBD1. Here the CDR3 DNA reads TGTGCCAGCAGTCCCACAGGGGGAGGCAATCAGCCCCAGCATTTT. This encodes CASSPTGGGNQPQHF.